The source of this T cell receptor (beta chain) is a study of blood T cell repertoires in COVID-19. Study-wide context: Sources were T cells, B-cell-depleted T cells, or PBMCs; the material itself was cDNA or gDNA.

This CDR3 is 20 amino acids long. V was clipped by 5 bases and J by 6 bases; unmatched bases: 27. The germline V gene has CDR1 PRHDT and CDR2 FYEKMQ (reference sequence). Sequenced by immunoSEQ multiplex PCR; TCRdb stores in-frame clones only, minus some. This sample yields about 380,000 clones, of which around 85% are seen a single time; roughly 3.9% belongs to the top ten. This clonotype was obtained from a woman under 30 with acute or convalescent COVID-19. The chain combines TRBV13 with TRBJ2-7; 8 bases agree with TRBD2. The source material was peripheral blood. The CDR3 DNA reads TGTGCCAGCAGCGACCCGGGCTCCACTAGCGGTCCTAAACGGCCCGTCGAGCAGTACTTC. It specifies CASSDPGSTSGPKRPVEQYF.